This T cell receptor beta chain derives from a study of blood T cell repertoires in COVID-19. The protocol was immunoSEQ multiplex PCR, while the TCRdb copy is restricted to in-frame clones and leaves out a portion. The repertoire holds 200,000 to 300,000 clones, about 89% seen once, with approximately 2.4% in the top ten. Germline assignment: CDR1 MNHNS and CDR2 SASEGT. The CDR3 is 21 amino acids. With 2 bases clipped from V and 4 bases from J, the junction kept 20 bases outside the gene matches. The clonotype was recovered from a woman aged 18-35 years who had recovered from COVID-19. The sequencing sample was made of PBMCs or T cells enriched from blood (not recorded which). This sequence joins TRBV6-1 and TRBJ2-1; 10 nucleotides match TRBD1. The CDR3 sequence: CASSELIGQGVAGRLYNEQFF. In nucleotides, the CDR3 is TGTGCCAGCAGTGAACTAATCGGACAGGGGGTAGCGGGGCGTCTATACAATGAGCAGTTCTTC.